This T cell receptor beta chain was found in a study of T-cell reconstitution after alpha-beta-depleted transplantation in children. Unique molecular identifiers were built into the TCRbeta library. Via MiXCR, TCRdb re-called the PCR reads, giving one row per CDR3 protein. This table has around 340,000 distinct CDR3 sequences, about an eighth appearing once. Deletions cut 4 bases from V and 0 bases from J, with 10 bases between. This CDR3 region has 14 residues. Germline CDR1 reads SGHTS; CDR2 reads YDEGEE. This clonotype has only a few counts. The chain uses TRBV5-8 and TRBJ1-1; a weak D match, TRBD1 (5 bases). The receptor's source is a human donor who donated a stem cell graft to a child with Fanconi anemia. The sequences come from PBMCs, collected from the stem cell graft. CDR3 protein: CASSPGDLNTEAFF. The CDR3 region has the DNA TGTGCCAGCAGCCCCGGGGACTTGAACACTGAAGCTTTCTTT.